The 28 T cell receptor beta chains below were found in one sample sequenced in a study of blood T cell repertoires in COVID-19. Measured with immunoSEQ multiplex PCR; TCRdb has only the in-frame clones, and not every one. The sample includes roughly 220,000 clones, 80% to 85% of them seen just once. Sequenced material: peripheral blood. Receptor source: a woman between 55 and 75 years old who had recovered from COVID-19.

A remark on this clone: A much larger clone differs from this one at a single base, so this may be a read error. This rearrangement joins TRBV7-9 to TRBJ1-1; the match to TRBD1 covers 8 bases. The V gene's germline CDR1 is SEHNR and CDR2 FQNEAQ (reference sequence). The junction had 3 bases not matched to a gene; V was cut back by 5 bases and J by 1 base. The CDR3 is made up of 14 amino acids. The CDR3 region is CASSRGTGNTEAFF. The CDR3 nucleotides read TGTGCCAGCAGCAGAGGGACAGGGAACACTGAAGCTTTCTTT.

CDR3 in DNA: TGTGCCAGCAGTGAGGCAACGTCTAGCAATCAGCCCCAGCATTTT. The encoded protein is CASSEATSSNQPQHF. The rearrangement uses TRBV2 and TRBJ1-5; D remains unclear. Germline V gene sequence: CDR1 SNHLY, CDR2 FYNNEI. Trimming shortened V by 3 bases and J by 0 bases, and 9 bases separated the two germline ends. This CDR3 is built from 15 residues.

The chain employs TRBV18 and TRBJ1-5; 7 bases match TRBD1. The germline CDR1 and CDR2 sequences are KGHSH and LQKENI. Trimming removed 1 base from V and 6 bases from J; junction bases left unmatched: 6. The CDR3 loop spans 15 amino acids. The CDR3 nucleotides read TGTGCCAGCTCACCACAGGGGGCATGGGGTCAGCCCCAGCATTTT. This encodes CASSPQGAWGQPQHF.

The chain combines TRBV2 with TRBJ2-1; tentatively, D is TRBD1 (5 bases). The CDR3 is made up of 16 amino acids. The germline CDR1 and CDR2 sequences are SNHLY and FYNNEI. Trimming pared 4 bases from V and 2 bases from J, leaving 15 bases between. CDR3 residues: CASSVRALLPYNEQFF. CDR3 nucleotide sequence: TGTGCCAGCAGTGTCAGGGCCCTTCTGCCCTACAATGAGCAGTTCTTC.

This chain uses TRBV9 with TRBJ1-5; the D is unclear. V shed 5 bases and J shed 0 bases, with 6 bases lying between them. Germline CDR1 and CDR2: SGDLS and YYNGEE. The CDR3 consists of 13 residues. CDR3 DNA sequence: TGTGCCAGCAGTCCTAATAGCAATCAGCCCCAGCATTTT. Translation: CASSPNSNQPQHF.

The chain combines TRBV4-1 with TRBJ1-5; 11 bases fit TRBD1. CDR1 and CDR2 (germline): MGHRA, YSYEKL. The CDR3 is 19 residues long. V gave up 1 base and J gave up 4 bases; unmatched junction bases: 12. CDR3 nucleotides: TGCGCCAGCAGCCAAGCCTATCACGGGACAGGGGGAGAAAATCAGCCCCAGCATTTT. Translated, it gives CASSQAYHGTGGENQPQHF.

The chain combines TRBV19 with TRBJ1-3, with D possibly being TRBD1 (5 bases). V was trimmed by 3 bases and J by 0 bases, leaving 15 bases between them. Looked up from germline, CDR1 is LNHDA and CDR2 is SQIVND (reference sequence). The length of the CDR3 is 17 residues. CDR3 in amino acids: CASSIMRRGPSGNTIYF. In DNA form, the CDR3 reads TGTGCCAGTAGTATTATGAGGAGGGGCCCCTCTGGAAACACCATATATTTT.

About this clone: The same CDR3 also results from other DNA sequences found in this sample. The chain joins TRBV2 to TRBJ1-2, with 7 bases that match TRBD1. Unmatched junction bases numbered 5, after V lost 5 bases and J lost 2 bases. CDR3 length: 14 amino acids. The V gene's germline CDR1 is SNHLY and CDR2 FYNNEI. The CDR3 here is CASSPTGDNYGYTF. DNA of the CDR3: TGTGCCAGCAGTCCCACAGGGGACAACTATGGCTACACCTTC.

The CDR3 is CAILRGSSEQFF. CDR3 DNA: TGTGCCATCCTAAGAGGCAGTAGTGAGCAGTTCTTC. The V gene is TRBV27, the J gene TRBJ2-1, with no clear D. Per the germline V gene, CDR1 is MNHEY and CDR2 is SMNVEV (reference sequence). This CDR3 comprises 12 residues. V was trimmed by 10 bases and J by 9 bases, leaving 16 bases between them.

The J gene is TRBJ2-3, the V gene TRBV5-8; TRBD1 agrees at 9 bases. After removal of 3 bases from V and 5 bases from J, the junction contained 19 bases not matched to a gene. This CDR3 region has 19 residues. CDR1 SGHTS and CDR2 YDEGEE come from the germline V gene. CDR3 bases: TGTGCCAGCAGCTACAAACCGGGACAGGGTGGGTTCGAAGAAGATACGCAGTATTTT. This translates into CASSYKPGQGGFEEDTQYF.

The rearrangement uses TRBV7-9 and TRBJ1-4, with 7 nucleotides matching TRBD1. Losses at the gene ends were 3 bases for V and 8 bases for J; bases not matched to a gene: 6. CDR1 is SEHNR and CDR2 is FQNEAQ in the germline V gene (reference sequence). The CDR3 is 14 amino acids. The CDR3 loop is CASSLATGLEKLFF. CDR3 nucleotide sequence: TGTGCCAGCAGCTTGGCGACAGGGTTGGAAAAACTGTTTTTT.

The chain is built from TRBV10-3 and TRBJ2-7; D possibly corresponds to TRBD1 (5 bases). The CDR3 spans 14 residues. CDR1 is ENHRY and CDR2 is SYGVKD in the germline V gene. V was clipped by 6 bases and J by 6 bases, with 18 bases between them. The CDR3 is CAISLLVGAGEQYF. CDR3 in DNA: TGTGCCATCAGCCTATTGGTAGGGGCTGGCGAGCAGTACTTC.

The rearrangement joins TRBV10-2 to TRBJ2-3; D possibly corresponds to TRBD2 (7 bases). Germline V CDR1 and CDR2: WSHSY, SAAADI. This CDR3 is built from 14 residues. V was shortened by 7 bases and J by 1 base, with 12 bases between the two germline ends. CDR3 sequence (DNA): TGCGCCAGCACCGCGGGGGCCGGCACAGATACGCAGTATTTT. This sequence encodes CASTAGAGTDTQYF.

This clone was found a few times. The rearrangement joins TRBV7-2 to TRBJ1-1; possibly TRBD1 for D (5 bases). The V gene lost 1 base and the J gene lost 7 bases, with 10 bases spanning the gap. CDR1 is SGHTA and CDR2 is FQGNSA in the germline V gene. The CDR3 has 13 amino acids. CDR3 nucleotides: TGTGCCAGCAGCTTAGGAATGGGGCTTGAAGCTTTCTTT. It specifies CASSLGMGLEAFF.

V is TRBV15 and J is TRBJ2-3, with D tentatively TRBD2 (6 bases). The V gene's germline CDR1 is LNHNV and CDR2 YYDKDF (reference sequence). Trimming removed 4 bases from V and 1 base from J, with 18 bases in between. The length of the CDR3 is 17 residues. For the CDR3, the DNA is TGTGCCACCAGCAAAGCCCCCGGGACTCGACGCACAGATACGCAGTATTTT. Amino acid sequence: CATSKAPGTRRTDTQYF. Looking up the rest from reference TRBV15 and TRBJ2-3 gives the full variable domain: DAMVIQNPRYQVTQFGKPVTLSCSQTLNHNVMYWYQQKSSQAPKLLFHYYDKDFNNEADTPDNFQSRRPNTSFCFLDIRSPGLGDTAMYLCATSKAPGTRRTDTQYFGPGTRLTVL.

This clone showed up just a few times. The chain employs TRBV3-1 (or the pseudogene TRBV3-2) and TRBJ1-6; D not resolved. CDR1 and CDR2 (germline): LGHDT, YNNKEL (reference sequence). Trimming removed 4 bases from V and 8 bases from J, with 12 bases in between. The CDR3 covers 14 residues. CDR3 DNA: TGTGCCAGCAGCCTACCCGGGGAGGATTCACCCCTCCACTTT. Encoded protein: CASSLPGEDSPLHF.

The chain recombines TRBV18 with TRBJ1-1, with 10 bases matching TRBD1. The CDR3 loop spans 17 amino acids. In germline, CDR1 is KGHSH, CDR2 LQKENI. Trimming removed 0 bases from V and 4 bases from J; junction bases left unmatched: 8. The CDR3, as DNA: TGTGCCAGCTCACCACCATCGACAGGGGGCTTAATCACTGAAGCTTTCTTT. Residues: CASSPPSTGGLITEAFF.

This clone was picked up a small number of times. The chain combines TRBV14 with TRBJ2-1; D might be TRBD2 (6 bases). Germline values: CDR1 SGHDN, CDR2 FVKESK. Deletions cut 0 bases from V and 3 bases from J, with 6 bases between. The CDR3 is 14 residues long. CDR3 nucleotide sequence: TGTGCCAGCAGCCAAGAGGGGGGCTACAATGAGCAGTTCTTC. Translation: CASSQEGGYNEQFF.

The chain is built from TRBV13 and TRBJ2-2, with 7 nucleotides matching TRBD1. The CDR3 is made up of 16 amino acids. Trimming removed 5 bases from V and 2 bases from J; junction bases left unmatched: 8. Germline CDR1 is PRHDT and CDR2 is FYEKMQ (reference sequence). The CDR3 bases are TGTGCCAGCAGCCCCCAAGGGGGCCCTAACACCGGGGAGCTGTTTTTT. This codes for CASSPQGGPNTGELFF.

CDR3 amino acids: CASRRDNYQPQHF. The CDR3 nucleotides read TGTGCCAGCAGAAGGGACAACTACCAGCCCCAGCATTTT. The rearrangement joins TRBV6-6 to TRBJ1-5; a possible D gene is TRBD1 (6 bases). In germline, CDR1 is MNHNY, CDR2 SVGAGI (reference sequence). Trimming stripped 6 bases from V and 7 bases from J, with 13 bases between. The CDR3 has 13 residues.

This clone was seen a few times. The chain employs TRBV7-3 and TRBJ2-2, with 7 bases lining up with TRBD2. V was pared by 5 bases and J by 8 bases, with 5 bases of the junction left unmatched. The CDR3 contains 13 residues. Looked up from germline, CDR1 is SGHTA and CDR2 is FQGTGA. CDR3 DNA sequence: TGTGCCAGCAGCCGACTAGCTCCTGGGGAGCTGTTTTTT. This gives the protein CASSRLAPGELFF.

This chain connects TRBV30 to TRBJ1-5; D may be TRBD1 (5 bases). The V and J ends lost 4 bases and 6 bases respectively, with 13 bases between them. This CDR3 spans 13 amino acids. Looked up from germline, CDR1 is GTSNPN and CDR2 is SVGIG (reference sequence). This CDR3 is CAWTRQGGQPQHF. The CDR3, as DNA: TGTGCCTGGACGCGTCAGGGTGGTCAGCCCCAGCATTTT.

V usage is TRBV15 and J usage is TRBJ2-5, with D perhaps TRBD2 (6 bases). The germline CDR1 and CDR2 sequences are LNHNV and YYDKDF (reference sequence). The V gene lost 6 bases and the J gene lost 5 bases, with 16 bases spanning the gap. CDR3 size: 14 residues. The CDR3 region is CATRSDSGWETQYF. For the CDR3, the DNA is TGTGCCACCAGGAGTGATAGCGGTTGGGAGACCCAGTACTTC.

As concerns this clone: Other DNA sequences in this specimen translate into the identical CDR3. V gene TRBV9 combines with J gene TRBJ2-3; weak D call: TRBD1 (5 bases). This CDR3 has 14 residues. The germline V gene has CDR1 SGDLS and CDR2 YYNGEE. V lost 2 bases, J lost 1 base, and 8 bases lay in between. CDR3 residues: CASSVGRGTDTQYF. DNA of the CDR3: TGTGCCAGCAGCGTGGGCAGGGGCACAGATACGCAGTATTTT.

This chain uses TRBV7-8 with TRBJ2-5; 7 nucleotides agree with TRBD2. Trimming at V came to 2 bases and at J to 4 bases, leaving 13 bases not matched to a gene. Germline values: CDR1 SGHVS, CDR2 FQNEAQ. The CDR3 extends over 17 amino acids. The CDR3 bases are TGTGCCAGCAGCTTACCGGGCCAGCGGGGATTAGGAGAGACCCAGTACTTC. It yields the protein CASSLPGQRGLGETQYF.

The chain combines TRBV4-2 with TRBJ1-1; 9 bases are shared with TRBD1. From germline, CDR1 is LGHNA and CDR2 YNFKEQ. The length of the CDR3 is 15 residues. The V and J ends lost 4 bases and 6 bases, in that order; junction bases with no gene match: 9. The CDR3 nucleotides read TGTGCCAGCAGCCTCGGGACAGGGAAGATATCTGAAGCTTTCTTT. This gives the protein CASSLGTGKISEAFF.

Here the CDR3 reads CASSKRGSTDTQYF. The CDR3 DNA reads TGTGCCAGTAGCAAGCGGGGGAGCACAGATACGCAGTATTTT. The gene calls are TRBV19 and TRBJ2-3; 8 bases are shared with TRBD2. With V trimmed by 6 bases and J by 0 bases, 2 bases remained unmatched. CDR3 length: 14 amino acids. Germline loops: CDR1 LNHDA, CDR2 SQIVND (reference sequence).

The chain is built from TRBV6-2 or TRBV6-3 and TRBJ2-1; 8 bases map to TRBD1. The CDR3 is 15 residues long. The germline V gene has CDR1 MNHEY and CDR2 SVGEGT. Unmatched junction bases numbered 11, after V lost 3 bases and J lost 10 bases. The CDR3 region is CASSYRQGAISEQFF. In DNA, the CDR3 is TGTGCCAGCAGTTATAGGCAGGGGGCTATCTCCGAGCAGTTCTTC.